This passage covers 28 T cell receptor beta chains from one sample sequenced in a study of technical replicates of blood from several donors (dated by TCRdb to the late 2010s). Library preparation employed the immunoSEQ multiplex PCR assay. Imported from immuneACCESS, the table was reduced by TCRdb to in-frame sequences with V and J called. These copies leave out some clones; in studies compared against another copy, an unresolved V gene accounts for under half, and the cause of the remainder is not known. This sample lists under 90,000 clones; approximately 96% were detected once. The top ten constitute 0.2% to 0.25% of the sample. The material sequenced was T cells isolated from PBMCs. Receptors originate from a human donor in good health.

This chain joins TRBV11-2 and TRBJ1-2; 8 bases match TRBD1. Germline loops: CDR1 SGHAT, CDR2 FQNNGV. The V segment lost 5 bases and the J segment 6 bases; nucleotides outside the gene matches: 11. This CDR3 has 15 residues. The CDR3 loop reads CASSTSDRGGNGYTF. The CDR3 DNA sequence: TGTGCCAGCAGCACGTCAGACAGGGGCGGGAATGGCTACACCTTC.

V is TRBV5-1 and J is TRBJ1-1, with D tentatively TRBD1 (5 bases). V was clipped by 0 bases and J by 9 bases, with 9 bases between them. The germline CDR1 and CDR2 sequences are SGHRS and YFSETQ. The CDR3 is 12 amino acids. The CDR3 DNA sequence: TGCGCCAGCAGCTTGGACAGGAGAAAAGCTTTCTTT. Protein: CASSLDRRKAFF. The whole variable domain, remainder taken from reference TRBV5-1 and TRBJ1-1, is KAGVTQTPRYLIKTRGQQVTLSCSPISGHRSVSWYQQTPGQGLQFLFEYFSETQRNKGNFPGRFSGRQFSNSRSEMNVSTLELGDSALYLCASSLDRRKAFFGQGTRLTVV.

This rearrangement joins TRBV6-1 to TRBJ1-4, with D possibly TRBD1 on 6 matching bases. V shed 3 bases and J shed 7 bases, with 24 bases lying between them. The CDR3 sequence is 18 residues long. Germline lookup yields CDR1 MNHNS and CDR2 SASEGT. In DNA form, the CDR3 reads TGTGCCAGCAGTGAGTGGGGCTTGATGGGGGCCCTGCCTGAAAAACTGTTTTTT. Its protein is CASSEWGLMGALPEKLFF.

The rearrangement joins TRBV7-2 to TRBJ1-5, with D uncertain. V lost 5 bases and J 4 bases, leaving 6 bases between the germline ends. The V gene's germline CDR1 is SGHTA and CDR2 FQGNSA. This CDR3 spans 12 amino acids. CDR3 sequence: CASSEQNQPQHF. CDR3 bases: TGTGCCAGCAGCGAACAGAATCAGCCCCAGCATTTT.

This clone was found once. This chain links TRBV4-2 with TRBJ2-2, with TRBD2 matching 9 bases. Germline CDR1 reads LGHNA; CDR2 reads YNFKEQ. The trim removed 5 bases at V and 6 bases at J, leaving 10 bases unmatched. The CDR3 length is 16 residues. The CDR3 nucleotides are TGTGCCAGCAGCAACGGCGGCGGGGGGGCGCCCGGGGAGCTGTTTTTT. Amino acid sequence: CASSNGGGGAPGELFF.

This rearrangement joins TRBV5-6 to TRBJ2-7; 7 bases align to TRBD1. The CDR3 has 14 residues. Unmatched junction bases numbered 6, after V lost 4 bases and J lost 2 bases. Germline values: CDR1 SGHDT, CDR2 YYEEEE. In DNA, the CDR3 is TGTGCCAGCAGCCTGACAGGGAGAACCTACGAGCAGTACTTC. This codes for CASSLTGRTYEQYF. Complete variable domain (other parts from reference TRBV5-6 and TRBJ2-7): DAGVTQSPTHLIKTRGQQVTLRCSPKSGHDTVSWYQQALGQGPQFIFQYYEEEERQRGNFPDRFSGHQFPNYSSELNVNALLLGDSALYLCASSLTGRTYEQYFGPGTRLTVT.

The chain is built from TRBV28 and TRBJ2-5, with 14 bases that match TRBD2. The junction had 8 bases not matched to a gene; V was cut back by 7 bases and J by 4 bases. The CDR3 has 16 residues. In germline, CDR1 is MDHEN, CDR2 SYDVKM. DNA for the CDR3: TGTGCCAGCATTAGGGGGGGGACTAGCGGGAGAGAGACCCAGTACTTC. It codes for CASIRGGTSGRETQYF.

V and J are TRBV29-1 and TRBJ2-7, with a weak D call TRBD1 (6 bases). The germline CDR1 and CDR2 sequences are SQVTM and ANQGSEA. Trimming pared 4 bases from V and 3 bases from J, leaving 16 bases between. This CDR3 comprises 14 residues. DNA of the CDR3: TGCAGCGTTGTTGGCCAGGGGCCCAACTACGAGCAGTACTTC. Translation: CSVVGQGPNYEQYF.

This chain joins TRBV9 and TRBJ1-5, with D unclear. The CDR3 loop spans 13 amino acids. The V gene lost 0 bases and the J gene lost 4 bases, with 5 bases spanning the gap. Germline lookup yields CDR1 SGDLS and CDR2 YYNGEE. This CDR3 reads CASSVGENQPQHF. Here the CDR3 DNA reads TGTGCCAGCAGCGTAGGGGAGAATCAGCCCCAGCATTTT.

This chain connects TRBV5-1 to TRBJ1-1; D unclear. There are 15 residues in the CDR3. Trimming stripped 4 bases from V and 4 bases from J, with 17 bases between. Germline loops: CDR1 SGHRS, CDR2 YFSETQ. CDR3 nucleotides: TGCGCCAGCAGCCCCCAAGGCAGCCGGGGCACTGAAGCTTTCTTT. The encoded protein is CASSPQGSRGTEAFF.

This chain links TRBV2 with TRBJ1-1; D perhaps matches TRBD1 (5 bases). The V gene's germline CDR1 is SNHLY and CDR2 FYNNEI. The CDR3 is made up of 13 amino acids. V was shortened by 6 bases and J by 4 bases, with 12 bases between the two germline ends. CDR3 bases: TGTGCCAGCAGACCCGGGACTGGCACTGAAGCTTTCTTT. Translated, it gives CASRPGTGTEAFF.

The chain joins TRBV9 to TRBJ2-7; D is unclear. The V end lost 1 base, the J end lost 5 bases, and 13 bases lay between the germline ends. CDR1 and CDR2 from the germline V gene are SGDLS and YYNGEE. The CDR3 spans 14 residues. Written as DNA, the CDR3 is TGTGCCAGCAGCGTATCCCCGCAGTTCCACGAGCAGTACTTC. Its translation is CASSVSPQFHEQYF.

The chain employs TRBV29-1 and TRBJ2-5; D possibly corresponds to TRBD2 (6 bases). The CDR3 consists of 14 residues. V was shortened by 8 bases and J by 5 bases, with 21 bases between the two germline ends. Germline values: CDR1 SQVTM, CDR2 ANQGSEA. This CDR3 is CSLKETSGGETQYF. The CDR3 bases are TGCAGCTTGAAGGAGACTAGTGGGGGGGAGACCCAGTACTTC. Full variable domain (outside the CDR3, taken from reference TRBV29-1 and TRBJ2-5): SAVISQKPSRDICQRGTSLTIQCQVDSQVTMMFWYRQQPGQSLTLIATANQGSEATYESGFVIDKFPISRPNLTFSTLTVSNMSPEDSSIYLCSLKETSGGETQYFGPGTRLLVL.

A single count supports this clone. The CDR3 region is CASNRDTDTQYF. In nucleotides, the CDR3 is TGTGCCAGCAACCGGGACACAGATACGCAGTATTTT. V and J are TRBV28 and TRBJ2-3; a possible D gene is TRBD2 (5 bases). The CDR3 length is 12 residues. V was trimmed by 7 bases and J by 2 bases, leaving 7 bases between them. Looked up from germline, CDR1 is MDHEN and CDR2 is SYDVKM.

The chain joins TRBV19 to TRBJ2-2; D may be TRBD2 (6 bases). V dropped 4 bases and J dropped 6 bases, with 12 bases sitting between them. The CDR3 extends over 14 amino acids. Germline CDR1 and CDR2: LNHDA and SQIVND (reference sequence). The CDR3 sequence is CASSTTWGAGELFF. The CDR3, as DNA: TGTGCCAGTAGTACAACGTGGGGGGCCGGGGAGCTGTTTTTT.

With respect to this clone: This CDR3 is also generated by other DNA sequences in the sample. The gene calls are TRBV5-1 and TRBJ2-3; D call uncertain. Trimming removed 4 bases from V and 2 bases from J, with 5 bases in between. This CDR3 is built from 12 residues. Germline values: CDR1 SGHRS, CDR2 YFSETQ. The CDR3: CASSLSTDTQYF. The CDR3 DNA reads as TGCGCCAGCAGCCTTTCCACAGATACGCAGTATTTT.

This rearrangement joins TRBV11-2 to TRBJ1-2, with D maybe TRBD1 (6 bases). The length of the CDR3 is 15 residues. The germline V and J ends were trimmed by 1 base and 4 bases, with 13 bases remaining between them. Germline lookup yields CDR1 SGHAT and CDR2 FQNNGV. The CDR3 DNA sequence: TGTGCCAGCAGCTTAGCCGCTGGGACACTCTATGGCTACACCTTC. This encodes CASSLAAGTLYGYTF. The full variable domain, its missing parts supplied by reference TRBV11-2 and TRBJ1-2, is EAGVAQSPRYKIIEKRQSVAFWCNPISGHATLYWYQQILGQGPKLLIQFQNNGVVDDSQLPKDRFSAERLKGVDSTLKIQPAKLEDSAVYLCASSLAAGTLYGYTFGSGTRLTVV.

The chain is built from TRBV29-1 and TRBJ2-7, with 13 bases identical to TRBD2. Germline loops: CDR1 SQVTM, CDR2 ANQGSEA. The trim removed 6 bases at V and 2 bases at J, leaving 4 bases unmatched. There are 14 residues in the CDR3. CDR3 amino acids: CSVSGTSGTYEQYF. CDR3 nucleotides: TGCAGCGTATCCGGGACTAGCGGGACCTACGAGCAGTACTTC.

The V gene is TRBV15, the J gene TRBJ2-7; 13 positions match TRBD2. J lost 0 bases, V lost 5 bases, and 7 bases had no gene match. The CDR3 consists of 17 residues. Germline V lookup: CDR1 LNHNV, CDR2 YYDKDF (reference sequence). The CDR3 DNA follows: TGTGCCACCAGCGGGGGACTAGCGGGGTTTAACTCCTACGAGCAGTACTTC. As protein: CATSGGLAGFNSYEQYF.

The J gene is TRBJ2-7, the V gene TRBV4-1; TRBD1 might be the D (6 bases). Per the germline V gene, CDR1 is MGHRA and CDR2 is YSYEKL. This CDR3 comprises 13 residues. V was pared by 1 base and J by 7 bases, with 11 bases between. The CDR3 loop is CASSQVGAREQYF. The CDR3 bases are TGCGCCAGCAGCCAAGTGGGGGCTCGTGAGCAGTACTTC.

The table lists this clone with a count of one. This sequence joins TRBV28 and TRBJ2-7; 10 nucleotides agree with TRBD1. The V and J ends lost 5 bases and 4 bases, in that order; junction bases with no gene match: 5. This CDR3 region has 14 residues. Germline V CDR1 and CDR2: MDHEN, SYDVKM. For the CDR3, the DNA is TGTGCCAGCAGTCTCGGACAGGGGGATTACGAGCAGTACTTC. It is translated as CASSLGQGDYEQYF. The whole variable domain, filled in from reference TRBV28 and TRBJ2-7, reads DVKVTQSSRYLVKRTGEKVFLECVQDMDHENMFWYRQDPGLGLRLIYFSYDVKMKEKGDIPEGYSVSREKKERFSLILESASTNQTSMYLCASSLGQGDYEQYFGPGTRLTVT.

This clone was seen only once. The V call is TRBV18, the J call TRBJ2-7; D gene unclear. The germline gives CDR1 KGHSH, CDR2 LQKENI. The CDR3 is 14 residues long. Trimming cost V 1 base and J 4 bases, with 11 bases left between them. Here the CDR3 reads CASSPLDSAYEQYF. The CDR3 DNA sequence: TGTGCCAGCTCACCACTAGATTCCGCGTACGAGCAGTACTTC.

This chain's CDR3 is CASSAGTSGNEQYF. The CDR3 region has the DNA TGTGCCAGCAGCGCCGGGACTAGCGGGAACGAGCAGTACTTC. The rearrangement uses TRBV7-9 and TRBJ2-7; 13 bases are a match to TRBD2. V was clipped by 5 bases and J by 5 bases; unmatched bases: 3. Germline CDR1 is SEHNR and CDR2 is FQNEAQ (reference sequence). The CDR3 covers 14 residues.

The rearrangement joins TRBV7-9 to TRBJ2-1, with 10 positions matching TRBD2. After removal of 5 bases from V and 4 bases from J, the junction contained 5 bases not matched to a gene. The germline gives CDR1 SEHNR, CDR2 FQNEAQ (reference sequence). This CDR3 is 15 amino acids long. In DNA form, the CDR3 reads TGTGCCAGCAGCCGTACTAGCGGGGTTTACAATGAGCAGTTCTTC. Its protein product is CASSRTSGVYNEQFF.

V usage is TRBV7-9 and J usage is TRBJ2-6, with 8 bases that match TRBD1. V shed 1 base, J shed 2 bases, and the junction held 1 base outside the gene matches. CDR3 length equals 16 residues. CDR1 is SEHNR and CDR2 is FQNEAQ in the germline V gene (reference sequence). In DNA, the CDR3 is TGTGCCAGCAGCTTAGGACAGGGGACTGGGGCCAACGTCCTGACTTTC. It codes for CASSLGQGTGANVLTF. Supplemented by reference TRBV7-9 and TRBJ2-6, the full variable domain reads DTGVSQNPRHKITKRGQNVTFRCDPISEHNRLYWYRQTLGQGPEFLTYFQNEAQLEKSRLLSDRFSAERPKGSFSTLEIQRTEQGDSAMYLCASSLGQGTGANVLTFGAGSRLTVL.

This sequence joins TRBV7-9 and TRBJ1-5; D is undetermined. The CDR3 is 16 amino acids. Germline CDR1 is SEHNR and CDR2 is FQNEAQ (reference sequence). Trimming removed 2 bases from V and 6 bases from J, with 17 bases in between. The CDR3 coding sequence is TGTGCCAGCAGCTTATCCGCCGCCGCCGAGAGTCAGCCCCAGCATTTT. Translating it yields CASSLSAAAESQPQHF. Using reference TRBV7-9 and TRBJ1-5 for the parts outside the CDR3, the full variable domain is DTGVSQNPRHKITKRGQNVTFRCDPISEHNRLYWYRQTLGQGPEFLTYFQNEAQLEKSRLLSDRFSAERPKGSFSTLEIQRTEQGDSAMYLCASSLSAAAESQPQHFGDGTRLSIL.

V usage is TRBV29-1 and J usage is TRBJ2-7, with D possibly matching TRBD2 (5 bases). Trimming removed 7 bases at V and 3 bases at J, with 10 bases between. This CDR3 is 11 amino acids long. Germline lookup yields CDR1 SQVTM and CDR2 ANQGSEA. CDR3 sequence: CSGGENYEQYF. As DNA, the CDR3 is TGCAGCGGGGGAGAAAACTACGAGCAGTACTTC.

The rearrangement joins TRBV19 to TRBJ2-1; D is unclear. This CDR3 has 13 residues. Deletions cut 7 bases from V and 7 bases from J, with 14 bases between. Germline V gives CDR1 LNHDA, CDR2 SQIVND (reference sequence). DNA for the CDR3: TGTGCCAGTAATGGAGACTTGTCAAATGAGCAGTTCTTC. Protein product: CASNGDLSNEQFF. Looking up the rest from reference TRBV19 and TRBJ2-1 gives the full variable domain: DGGITQSPKYLFRKEGQNVTLSCEQNLNHDAMYWYRQDPGQGLRLIYYSQIVNDFQKGDIAEGYSVSREKKESFPLTVTSAQKNPTAFYLCASNGDLSNEQFFGPGTRLTVL.